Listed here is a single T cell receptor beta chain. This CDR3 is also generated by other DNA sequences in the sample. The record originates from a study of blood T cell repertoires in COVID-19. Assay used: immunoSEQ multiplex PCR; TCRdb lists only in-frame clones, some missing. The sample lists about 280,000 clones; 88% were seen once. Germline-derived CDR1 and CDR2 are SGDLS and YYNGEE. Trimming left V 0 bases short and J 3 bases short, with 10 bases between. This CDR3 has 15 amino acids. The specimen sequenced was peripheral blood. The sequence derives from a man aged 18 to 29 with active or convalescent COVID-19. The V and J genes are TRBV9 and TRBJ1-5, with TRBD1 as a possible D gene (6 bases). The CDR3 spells CASSVDGGANQPQHF. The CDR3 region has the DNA TGTGCCAGCAGCGTAGACGGGGGGGCCAATCAGCCCCAGCATTTT.